Listed below are T cell receptor beta chains from one sample, sequenced in a study of T cell changes during pregnancy in multiple sclerosis. Using immunoSEQ multiplex PCR, the repertoire was profiled, and TCRdb retains in-frame clones only, with some absent. The data hold under 45,000 clones, with about nine tenths observed a single time. Specimen: CD4+ T cells from peripheral blood mononuclear cells, collected in the second trimester of pregnancy. The receptor set was obtained from a female donor in good health, enrolled as a control in a pregnancy study. CDR3s leave out the opening cysteine and the closing phenylalanine or tryptophan. Fields, in order: J gene, V gene, CDR3 length, CDR3 protein.

j_gene: TRBJ1-2
v_gene: TRBV7-2
len: 12
CDR3aa: ASSLGGDSYGYT

j_gene: TRBJ2-3
v_gene: TRBV19
len: 15
CDR3aa: ASKGLARHSSTDTQY

j_gene: TRBJ1-5
v_gene: TRBV27
len: 13
CDR3aa: ASSLEQGIGQPQH

j_gene: TRBJ1-4
v_gene: TRBV27
len: 12
CDR3aa: ASSPGTDYAKLF

j_gene: TRBJ2-1
v_gene: TRBV19
len: 11
CDR3aa: ASHRQGVDEQF

j_gene: TRBJ1-2
v_gene: TRBV28
len: 16
CDR3aa: ASSPYQMRDRKNYGYT

j_gene: TRBJ1-6
v_gene: TRBV27
len: 12
CDR3aa: ASRRQGIDSPLH

j_gene: TRBJ2-7
v_gene: TRBV2
len: 12
CDR3aa: ASKTGLSSYEQY

j_gene: TRBJ2-7
v_gene: TRBV10-3
len: 10
CDR3aa: AISGDRGPSY

j_gene: TRBJ2-5
v_gene: TRBV5-4
len: 11
CDR3aa: ASSFGGEETQY

j_gene: TRBJ2-7
v_gene: TRBV6-6
len: 13
CDR3aa: ASSYLGQGAYEQY

j_gene: TRBJ1-5
v_gene: TRBV13
len: 11
CDR3aa: ASSSDRTGPQH

j_gene: TRBJ1-2
v_gene: TRBV18
len: 13
CDR3aa: ASSPRTGVNYGYT

j_gene: TRBJ2-7
v_gene: TRBV2
len: 10
CDR3aa: ASSLSSYEQY

j_gene: TRBJ2-3
v_gene: TRBV7-8
len: 13
CDR3aa: ASSSGSHRTDTQY

j_gene: TRBJ1-2
v_gene: TRBV6-5
len: 11
CDR3aa: ASSAGTVYGYT

j_gene: TRBJ1-5
v_gene: TRBV10-1
len: 11
CDR3aa: ASSPAGNQPQH

j_gene: TRBJ2-7
v_gene: TRBV5-1
len: 11
CDR3aa: ASSFSGSPEQY

j_gene: TRBJ2-1
v_gene: TRBV28
len: 17
CDR3aa: ASRDRDHQSRRSYNEQF

j_gene: TRBJ2-2
v_gene: TRBV11-3
len: 14
CDR3aa: ASSRGGTANTGELF

j_gene: TRBJ2-7
v_gene: TRBV6-5
len: 11
CDR3aa: ASKPDPAQGQY

j_gene: TRBJ2-3
v_gene: TRBV7-8
len: 13
CDR3aa: ASSLLAGVQDTQY

j_gene: TRBJ1-2
v_gene: TRBV4-2
len: 12
CDR3aa: ASSQDRGGYGYT

j_gene: TRBJ1-2
v_gene: TRBV18
len: 15
CDR3aa: ASSPNGGGQANNGYT

j_gene: TRBJ2-6
v_gene: TRBV9
len: 13
CDR3aa: ASSVESTGANVLT

j_gene: TRBJ2-4
v_gene: TRBV5-1
len: 16
CDR3aa: ASSLDWGQGASKNIQY

j_gene: TRBJ1-2
v_gene: TRBV10-2
len: 12
CDR3aa: ASSWDRESRGYT

j_gene: TRBJ2-7
v_gene: TRBV7-2
len: 14
CDR3aa: ASSLRPSGSFYEQY

j_gene: TRBJ1-4
v_gene: TRBV6-1
len: 13
CDR3aa: ASSGGGARKEKLF